The 27 T cell receptor beta chains below all came from one sample that was sequenced in a study of cytomegalovirus exposure and HLA in healthy donors. The PCR made use of 60 Vbeta and 13 Jbeta primers. TCRdb's copy holds only in-frame clones and misses some; the assay was immunoSEQ multiplex PCR. Among about 160,000 clones, about 75% were seen once, and the ten largest hold 2.5%. Input material: PBMCs. The receptors were sampled from a female donor in good health and CMV-seronegative.

CDR3 coding DNA: TGTGCCAGCAGCTCCCCAGGGGGACGCACTGAAGCTTTCTTT. Translation gives CASSSPGGRTEAFF. J is TRBJ1-1 and V is TRBV11-2; TRBD1 aligns across 7 bases. Germline V gene lookup returns CDR1 SGHAT and CDR2 FQNNGV. V dropped 4 bases and J dropped 4; count of bases not matched to a gene: 6. The CDR3 length is 14 residues.

V gene TRBV20-1 combines with J gene TRBJ2-5; D is uncertain. The CDR3 is made up of 10 amino acids. The germline gives CDR1 DFQATT, CDR2 SNEGSKA (reference sequence). With 5 bases removed from V and 5 bases from J, the gap between germline ends came to 6 bases. The chain's CDR3 is CSAVLETQYF. DNA of the CDR3: TGCAGTGCTGTTCTCGAGACCCAGTACTTC.

The V call is TRBV4-3, the J call TRBJ1-6, with 8 bases lining up with TRBD1. CDR1 is LGHNA and CDR2 is YSLEER in the germline V gene. This CDR3 has 13 amino acids. The J segment lost 9 bases and the V segment lost 3 bases, leaving 1 base of the junction unmatched. The CDR3 reads CASSQDRASPLHF. The CDR3 DNA is TGCGCCAGCAGCCAGGACAGGGCTTCACCCCTCCACTTT.

The chain recombines TRBV7-2 with TRBJ2-3; 11 bases fit TRBD2. In germline, CDR1 is SGHTA, CDR2 FQGNSA. Losses at the gene ends were 5 bases for V and 4 bases for J; bases not matched to a gene: 11. CDR3 length: 17 residues. The CDR3 DNA follows: TGTGCCAGCAGCCAGCAGGGTAGCGGGGGGGCCGCAGATACGCAGTATTTT. Amino acid sequence: CASSQQGSGGAADTQYF.

The rearrangement links TRBV11-2 to TRBJ1-2; D may be TRBD1 (6 bases). V was cut by 0 bases and J by 4 bases, with 15 bases left in between. Germline CDR1 and CDR2: SGHAT and FQNNGV. This CDR3 has 16 residues. In nucleotides, the CDR3 is TGTGCCAGCAGCTTAGAGGGTCGGGGGGGCGCCTATGGCTACACCTTC. This translates into CASSLEGRGGAYGYTF.

Points on this clone: Other DNA sequences in the same sample also yield this CDR3. The chain recombines TRBV7-3 with TRBJ2-3, with 9 positions matching TRBD2. Germline V CDR1 and CDR2: SGHTA, FQGTGA. Germline trimming cut 2 bases from V and 2 bases from J; bases unmatched to any gene: 5. This CDR3 has 16 amino acids. The CDR3 region is CASSLGAGGLTDTQYF. Written as DNA, the CDR3 is TGTGCCAGCAGCTTAGGAGCGGGGGGACTCACAGATACGCAGTATTTT.

This clone was recorded once. The CDR3 DNA reads as TGCGCCAGCAGCCAAGTACAGGGTGGCTCCTACGAGCAGTACTTC. Its protein is CASSQVQGGSYEQYF. V and J are TRBV4-3 and TRBJ2-7; D possibly corresponds to TRBD1 (6 bases). The CDR3 is made up of 15 amino acids. Germline V CDR1 and CDR2: LGHNA, YSLEER. Trimming took off 1 base at V and 0 bases at J, with 10 bases between the two ends.

CDR3 bases: TGTGCCAGCAGCTTAGGGGGCCGGTGGGAGGGGATGAACACTGAAGCTTTCTTT. Translation: CASSLGGRWEGMNTEAFF. The V and J genes are TRBV7-9 and TRBJ1-1; D may be TRBD1 (5 bases). Between the trimmed V and J ends, which lost 1 base and 0 bases, there was a span of 18 bases. Germline V gives CDR1 SEHNR, CDR2 FQNEAQ (reference sequence). This CDR3 is built from 18 residues. The full variable domain, in which reference TRBV7-9 and TRBJ1-1 provide the parts outside the CDR3, is DTGVSQNPRHKITKRGQNVTFRCDPISEHNRLYWYRQTLGQGPEFLTYFQNEAQLEKSRLLSDRFSAERPKGSFSTLEIQRTEQGDSAMYLCASSLGGRWEGMNTEAFFGQGTRLTVV.

This clone was detected once. The J gene is TRBJ2-3, the V gene TRBV7-9; D is possibly TRBD1 (7 bases). CDR3 length: 14 residues. The germline V gene encodes CDR1 SEHNR and CDR2 FQNEAQ (reference sequence). V dropped 4 bases and J dropped 4 bases, with 12 bases sitting between them. The CDR3 reads CASSSGGSPDTQYF. The CDR3 coding sequence is TGTGCCAGCAGCTCAGGGGGGTCCCCAGATACGCAGTATTTT. Together with reference TRBV7-9 and TRBJ2-3, the CDR3 gives the full variable domain: DTGVSQNPRHKITKRGQNVTFRCDPISEHNRLYWYRQTLGQGPEFLTYFQNEAQLEKSRLLSDRFSAERPKGSFSTLEIQRTEQGDSAMYLCASSSGGSPDTQYFGPGTRLTVL.

This rearrangement joins TRBV7-2 to TRBJ1-2; 11 nucleotides agree with TRBD1. V gave up 5 bases and J gave up 6 bases; unmatched junction bases: 8. Germline CDR1 is SGHTA and CDR2 is FQGNSA. The CDR3 is 15 residues long. In DNA form, the CDR3 reads TGTGCCAGCAGCCTGACCAAGGGACAGGGGGATGGCTACACCTTC. Residues: CASSLTKGQGDGYTF.

This chain connects TRBV18 to TRBJ1-2, with D perhaps matching TRBD1 (5 bases). Germline V lookup: CDR1 KGHSH, CDR2 LQKENI. V lost 3 bases to trimming and J lost 3 bases, with 14 bases between them. This CDR3 comprises 15 residues. The CDR3 is CASSPRGGVDYGYTF. CDR3 nucleotide sequence: TGTGCCAGCTCACCTCGCGGGGGGGTTGACTATGGCTACACCTTC. Full variable domain (remainder filled in from reference TRBV18 and TRBJ1-2): NAGVMQNPRHLVRRRGQEARLRCSPMKGHSHVYWYRQLPEEGLKFMVYLQKENIIDESGMPKERFSAEFPKEGPSILRIQQVVRGDSAAYFCASSPRGGVDYGYTFGSGTRLTVV.

The chain recombines TRBV5-1 with TRBJ2-3; 8 bases are shared with TRBD1. Germline V gene data show CDR1 as SGHRS and CDR2 as YFSETQ. V trimming: 3 bases; J trimming: 4 bases; junction bases outside the gene matches: 4. The CDR3 spans 14 residues. The CDR3 DNA reads as TGCGCCAGCAGCTCCAGGGGGCCCGCAGATACGCAGTATTTT. Translation gives CASSSRGPADTQYF.

The V call is TRBV10-3, the J call TRBJ1-5, with 7 bases that match TRBD1. Germline values: CDR1 ENHRY, CDR2 SYGVKD. The CDR3 consists of 16 residues. V lost 6 bases and J lost 4; bases outside the gene matches: 12. As DNA, the CDR3 is TGTGCCATCAGGGACACCTCAGGGGGTGGGAATCAGCCCCAGCATTTT. Amino acids: CAIRDTSGGGNQPQHF.

The chain joins TRBV10-3 to TRBJ2-5; the match to TRBD1 covers 8 bases. The CDR3 totals 12 residues. The V gene's germline CDR1 is ENHRY and CDR2 SYGVKD. V dropped 11 bases and J dropped 7; count of bases not matched to a gene: 9. The DNA of the CDR3 is TGTGCCTTGCCGACAGGGGTGAGGACCCAGTACTTC. Its translation: CALPTGVRTQYF.

The chain uses TRBV7-2 and TRBJ2-5, with D unclear. Germline V gene lookup returns CDR1 SGHTA and CDR2 FQGNSA. V was pared by 5 bases and J by 5 bases, with 15 bases between. The CDR3 totals 14 residues. The DNA for the CDR3 is TGTGCCAGCAGCCCCCCCGGGTCGGTTGAGACCCAGTACTTC. Protein product: CASSPPGSVETQYF.

The V call is TRBV19, the J call TRBJ1-1; the D gene is possibly TRBD1 (6 bases). Trimming shortened V by 6 bases and J by 5 bases, and 13 bases separated the two germline ends. The CDR3 has 13 residues. Looked up from germline, CDR1 is LNHDA and CDR2 is SQIVND (reference sequence). The CDR3 spells CASRQTGVTEAFF. Written as DNA, the CDR3 is TGTGCCAGTAGACAGACAGGCGTGACTGAAGCTTTCTTT. Variable domain in full (rest from reference TRBV19 and TRBJ1-1): DGGITQSPKYLFRKEGQNVTLSCEQNLNHDAMYWYRQDPGQGLRLIYYSQIVNDFQKGDIAEGYSVSREKKESFPLTVTSAQKNPTAFYLCASRQTGVTEAFFGQGTRLTVV.

The V and J genes are TRBV2 and TRBJ2-1; the match to TRBD2 covers 12 bases. The CDR3 contains 15 residues. V lost 10 bases to trimming and J lost 1 base; unmatched junction nucleotides: 5. CDR1 and CDR2 from the germline V gene are SNHLY and FYNNEI. The CDR3 is CAILLAGGSYNEQFF. For the CDR3, the DNA is TGTGCCATCCTCCTAGCGGGAGGGTCCTACAATGAGCAGTTCTTC.

The J gene is TRBJ1-2, the V gene TRBV5-1, with 9 bases fitting TRBD1. V dropped 3 bases and J dropped 3; count of bases not matched to a gene: 6. This CDR3 region has 15 residues. CDR1 SGHRS and CDR2 YFSETQ come from the germline V gene. The CDR3 is CASSSGTGRYYGYTF. CDR3 in DNA: TGCGCCAGCAGCTCGGGGACAGGGCGGTACTATGGCTACACCTTC.

This chain joins TRBV4-1 and TRBJ2-1; 11 bases agree with TRBD2. The germline V gene encodes CDR1 MGHRA and CDR2 YSYEKL. J lost 6 bases, V lost 1 base, and 2 bases had no gene match. CDR3 length equals 15 residues. The chain's CDR3 is CASSQAGTSGNEQFF. As DNA, the CDR3 is TGCGCCAGCAGCCAAGCTGGGACTAGCGGCAATGAGCAGTTCTTC.

This clone came up a few times. The rearrangement links TRBV5-6 to TRBJ1-2, with D tentatively TRBD1 (5 bases). CDR1 and CDR2 (germline): SGHDT, YYEEEE. Trimming pared 2 bases from V and 4 bases from J, leaving 12 bases between. The CDR3 consists of 14 residues. CDR3 nucleotides: TGTGCCAGCAGCTTACGCAGGGCGTCCTATGGCTACACCTTC. The encoded protein is CASSLRRASYGYTF.

This clone was detected a few times. The chain couples TRBV4-3 to TRBJ1-6, with 7 positions matching TRBD1. This CDR3 region has 15 residues. The germline V gene encodes CDR1 LGHNA and CDR2 YSLEER. V lost 0 bases, J lost 6 bases, and 2 bases stayed unmatched. The CDR3 sequence: CASSQDGDSNSPLHF. CDR3 nucleotides: TGCGCCAGCAGCCAAGATGGGGACAGTAATTCACCCCTCCACTTT.

The chain recombines TRBV14 with TRBJ2-7; TRBD1 might be the D (7 bases). The germline CDR1 and CDR2 sequences are SGHDN and FVKESK. The V and J ends lost 4 bases and 0 bases respectively, with 10 bases between them. CDR3 length equals 14 residues. CDR3 loop: CASSPRGASYEQYF. CDR3 nucleotide sequence: TGTGCCAGCAGCCCCAGGGGGGCCTCCTACGAGCAGTACTTC. The full variable domain, rest sourced from reference TRBV14 and TRBJ2-7, is EAGVTQFPSHSVIEKGQTVTLRCDPISGHDNLYWYRRVMGKEIKFLLHFVKESKQDESGMPNNRFLAERTGGTYSTLKVQPAELEDSGVYFCASSPRGASYEQYFGPGTRLTVT.

The chain joins TRBV29-1 to TRBJ1-1; the D gene is possibly TRBD1 (5 bases). This CDR3 has 12 amino acids. Germline assignment: CDR1 SQVTM and CDR2 ANQGSEA. The CDR3 DNA is TGCAGAGCCCACAGGACGAACACTGAAGCTTTCTTT. It codes for CRAHRTNTEAFF.

The chain combines TRBV28 with TRBJ1-5, with D maybe TRBD1 (5 bases). The V end lost 5 bases, the J end lost 4 bases, and 15 bases lay between the germline ends. Germline V gives CDR1 MDHEN, CDR2 SYDVKM. The CDR3 length is 15 residues. The CDR3 here is CASSPPQGSNQPQHF. CDR3 DNA: TGTGCCAGCAGTCCGCCCCAGGGTTCTAATCAGCCCCAGCATTTT.

This clone is a singleton in its sample. For the CDR3, the DNA is TGTGCCAGCAGCTTAGGGCTTGTGGGCTTTGTCAAAGAGCAGTACTTC. It is translated as CASSLGLVGFVKEQYF. This chain joins TRBV7-8 and TRBJ2-7; unclear D gene. CDR1 SGHVS and CDR2 FQNEAQ come from the germline V gene. The CDR3 spans 16 residues. V lost 1 base and J 7 bases, leaving 20 bases between the germline ends. The full variable domain, in which reference TRBV7-8 and TRBJ2-7 provide the parts outside the CDR3, is GAGVSQSPRYKVAKRGQDVALRCDPISGHVSLFWYQQALGQGPEFLTYFQNEAQLDKSGLPSDRFFAERPEGSVSTLKIQRTQQEDSAVYLCASSLGLVGFVKEQYFGPGTRLTVT.

The chain combines TRBV5-6 with TRBJ2-5; a weak D match, TRBD1 (6 bases). Germline CDR1 reads SGHDT; CDR2 reads YYEEEE. Between the trimmed V and J ends, which lost 4 bases and 2 bases, there was a span of 12 bases. The CDR3 has 14 amino acids. The CDR3 sequence is CASSPTGKQETQYF. The CDR3 DNA reads TGTGCCAGCAGCCCGACAGGAAAACAAGAGACCCAGTACTTC.

The CDR3 protein is CASSDRESSYEQYF. The CDR3 DNA is TGTGCCAGCAGTGACAGGGAGAGCTCCTACGAGCAGTACTTC. The gene calls are TRBV11-2 and TRBJ2-7; TRBD1 agrees at 7 bases. V was pared by 6 bases and J by 0 bases, with 5 bases of the junction left unmatched. The CDR3 extends over 14 amino acids. Germline CDR1 reads SGHAT; CDR2 reads FQNNGV.